The 2 T cell receptor beta chains presented below share a single source sample, sequenced in a study of brain T cells in children with intractable seizures. Method: immunoSEQ multiplex PCR; TCRdb's copy keeps in-frame clones and lacks some. The sample includes under 150,000 clones, around 94% of them seen just once. The material sequenced was peripheral blood, taken at surgery. These receptors were collected from a boy younger than two with hemimegalencephaly and intractable seizures.

The V and J genes are TRBV7-9 and TRBJ2-1; TRBD1 matches 9 bases. V lost 5 bases to trimming and J lost 0 bases; unmatched junction nucleotides: 5. CDR1 and CDR2 (germline): SEHNR, FQNEAQ (reference sequence). The CDR3 is made up of 16 amino acids. CDR3 nucleotides: TGTGCCAGCAGCCCTGGACAGGGGCTCTCCTACAATGAGCAGTTCTTC. Protein sequence: CASSPGQGLSYNEQFF.

This chain joins TRBV18 and TRBJ1-2, with 9 bases matching TRBD1. The CDR3 sequence is 14 residues long. From germline, CDR1 is KGHSH and CDR2 LQKENI. With 3 bases clipped from V and 8 bases from J, the junction kept 7 bases outside the gene matches. The CDR3 DNA follows: TGTGCCAGCTCACCCTTGGACAGGGGTGAGGGCTACACCTTC. Its protein is CASSPLDRGEGYTF.